Listed below are T cell receptor beta chains from one sample, sequenced in a study of human T cells and chemical hapten exposure. TCRdb itself ran the RACE reads through MiXCR, one entry per CDR3 protein. The data show tens of thousands of distinct CDR3 sequences, about 6.6% seen once. The sample here was whole blood, taken in connection with sensitization to the hapten diphenylcyclopropenone (DPC). These receptors were obtained from a woman younger than 45 with alopecia areata. Some clones in this sample may be carry-over from other donors' samples. Each CDR3 is given with its conserved first and last residue. A D gene is named only where the DNA matches it firmly. The size of a clone is reported for some rows only, either as once, few or many, or as a class for expanded clones.

clone_size	j_call	d_call	cdr3_length	v_call	cdr3_nt	cdr3_aa
.	TRBJ2-5	.	15	TRBV7-2	TGTGCCAGCAGCCCTACGAGGGGCCGTGTGAAGACCCAGTACTTC	CASSPTRGRVKTQYF
.	TRBJ1-6	.	14	TRBV5-1	TGCGCCAGCAGCTTAGGGACGGGAATTTCACCCCTCCACTTT	CASSLGTGISPLHF
.	TRBJ1-5	.	13	TRBV30	TGTGCCTGGGCCCGGGATAGCAATCAGCCCCAGCATTTT	CAWARDSNQPQHF
many	TRBJ2-3	.	16	TRBV5-1	TGCGCCAGCAGCTTAAGAGTGGCAGACCTCACAGATACGCAGTATTTT	CASSLRVADLTDTQYF
.	TRBJ2-3	.	15	TRBV12-5	TGTGCTAGTGGCCGGACATGGGCCGAAGTCGATACGCAGTATTTT	CASGRTWAEVDTQYF
many	TRBJ1-1	TRBD1	15	TRBV20-1	TGCAGTGCTAGATCGTTACAGGGGCCAGGGACTGAAGCTTTCTTT	CSARSLQGPGTEAFF
many	TRBJ2-7	.	14	TRBV5-6	TGTGCCAGCAGCTTGGTGTCATCATCCTACGAGCAGTACTTC	CASSLVSSSYEQYF
.	TRBJ1-1	.	14	TRBV5-1	TGCGCCAGCAGCTTGGACAGGGCGAACACTGAAGCTTTCTTT	CASSLDRANTEAFF
few	TRBJ1-1	.	13	TRBV19	TGTGCCAGTAGTGCTGCACAGTATACTGAAGCTTTCTTT	CASSAAQYTEAFF
.	TRBJ2-7	.	11	TRBV20-1	TGCAGTGCTAGCTGGGTGGGGGCGGAGTACTTC	CSASWVGAEYF
many	TRBJ2-1	.	12	TRBV7-8	TGTGCCAGCAGCTTAAATCGGGATGAGCAGTTCTTC	CASSLNRDEQFF
few	TRBJ1-1	TRBD1	14	TRBV30	TGTGCCTGGAGTGGCGGGACAGGGGGCACTGAAGCTTTCTTT	CAWSGGTGGTEAFF
many	TRBJ2-6	.	16	TRBV11-3	TGTGCCAGCAGCTTAGGAGAGATGTCTGGGGCCAACGTCCTGACTTTC	CASSLGEMSGANVLTF
many	TRBJ2-7	TRBD2	14	TRBV10-3	TGTGCCATCAGTATTACCGGGACTAGCTACGAGCAGTACTTC	CAISITGTSYEQYF
many	TRBJ2-3	TRBD2	14	TRBV20-1	TGCAGTGCTAGAGCGGGGGGGCAGGGAGATACGCAGTATTTT	CSARAGGQGDTQYF
few	TRBJ1-1	.	14	TRBV18	TGTGCCAGCTCACCAGGAGCAGCGAACACTGAAGCTTTCTTT	CASSPGAANTEAFF
few	TRBJ1-1	.	13	TRBV28	TGTGCCAGCAGTTTATTGAGGAACACTGAAGCTTTCTTT	CASSLLRNTEAFF
many	TRBJ2-2	.	14	TRBV6-6	TGTGCCAGCAGCTCGGGAAGGAACACCGGGGAGCTGTTTTTT	CASSSGRNTGELFF
many	TRBJ2-7	.	16	TRBV5-5	TGTGCCAGCAGCCGAAAAAGAGGGGAAACAACCTACGAGCAGTACTTC	CASSRKRGETTYEQYF
many	TRBJ1-2	.	17	TRBV12-3/TRBV12-4	TGTGCCAGCGCAGGAATGGAGGGCTCTTGGGTTAACTATGGCTACACCTTC	CASAGMEGSWVNYGYTF
many	TRBJ1-5	.	14	TRBV6-2/TRBV6-3	TGTGCCAGCAGAGACCCCTCGGTTATGAAGCCCCAGCATTTT	CASRDPSVMKPQHF
many	TRBJ1-1	TRBD1	14	TRBV12-3/TRBV12-4	TGTGCCAGCAGTCGACAGGGGGCTGGGGTTGCAGCTTTCTTT	CASSRQGAGVAAFF
many	TRBJ2-1	.	14	TRBV10-2	TGCGCCAGCTCCGAGGGACCTTCCTACAATGAGCAGTTCTTC	CASSEGPSYNEQFF
many	TRBJ2-1	.	14	TRBV24-1	TGTGCCACCAGTTCCCCGGGAGCCAGCGATGAGCAGTTCTTC	CATSSPGASDEQFF
.	TRBJ2-5	.	16	TRBV27	TGTGCCAGCAGTTTAATGGGGGGTACATCACAGGAGACCCAGTACTTC	CASSLMGGTSQETQYF
many	TRBJ2-1	.	15	TRBV6-5	TGTGCCAGCAGTTACTATGGTAGCAAGGTGTTTGGGGAGTTCTTC	CASSYYGSKVFGEFF
few	TRBJ1-2	TRBD1	15	TRBV2	TGTGCCAGCAGTGAATTGGGTCAGGGGGCCTATGGCTACACCTTC	CASSELGQGAYGYTF
many	TRBJ1-1	.	14	TRBV29-1	TGCAGCGTTGAAGGAAGGGTTTCTAATACTGAAGCTTTCTTT	CSVEGRVSNTEAFF